The 7 T cell receptor beta chains below come from one sample, sequenced in a study of blood T cell repertoires in COVID-19. Profiling relied on immunoSEQ multiplex PCR, and the TCRdb table lists in-frame clones only, not all of them. Altogether 200,000 to 250,000 clones are present, around 90% being singletons, with the ten largest covering approximately 1.3%. The sequencing input was peripheral blood. The receptors stem from a man aged 80 or over with acute or convalescent COVID-19.

This chain uses TRBV5-1 with TRBJ2-5; TRBD2 agrees at 14 bases. Trimming cost V 4 bases and J 5 bases; bases outside gene matches: 7. Germline CDR1 reads SGHRS; CDR2 reads YFSETQ. The CDR3 loop spans 16 amino acids. CDR3: CASSPGTSGSSETQYF. The CDR3 region has the DNA TGCGCCAGCAGCCCTGGGACTAGCGGGAGCTCGGAGACCCAGTACTTC.

The chain couples TRBV6-6 to TRBJ1-2, with TRBD1 identical over 7 bases. The CDR3 sequence is 14 residues long. The germline V gene encodes CDR1 MNHNY and CDR2 SVGAGI (reference sequence). Trimming at V came to 6 bases and at J to 2 bases, leaving 6 bases not matched to a gene. CDR3 residues: CASRNRQGNYGYTF. The CDR3 DNA reads as TGTGCCAGCAGAAACCGACAGGGAAACTATGGCTACACCTTC.

The table lists this clone with a few counts. The V gene is TRBV6-5, the J gene TRBJ2-5; 8 bases map to TRBD1. Germline V gives CDR1 MNHEY, CDR2 SVGAGI. The CDR3 covers 14 residues. V shed 6 bases and J 4 bases; nucleotides not matched to a gene: 7. CDR3 nucleotide sequence: TGTGCCAGCAGGGACACGGGACAGGCAGAGACCCAGTACTTC. Its translation: CASRDTGQAETQYF.

CDR3 nucleotides: TGTGCCAGCAGTCGGGGAAGGGATAACTATGGCTACACCTTC. Its translation: CASSRGRDNYGYTF. The chain links TRBV28 to TRBJ1-2; D gene unclear. The germline V gene has CDR1 MDHEN and CDR2 SYDVKM. The CDR3 runs 14 residues. V lost 5 bases and J 1 base, leaving 11 bases between the germline ends.

The chain employs TRBV19 and TRBJ2-2; D remains unclear. The V end was cut by 5 bases, the J end by 5 bases, with 9 bases between. The CDR3 is 13 residues long. Germline assignment: CDR1 LNHDA and CDR2 SQIVND (reference sequence). The CDR3 DNA sequence: TGTGCCAGTAGTCCAACAGTGACCGGGGAGCTGTTTTTT. It codes for CASSPTVTGELFF.

This chain joins TRBV3-1 (or the pseudogene TRBV3-2) and TRBJ2-5; D is perhaps TRBD1 (5 bases). V was shortened by 1 base and J by 2 bases, with 5 bases between the two germline ends. The germline gives CDR1 LGHDT, CDR2 YNNKEL (reference sequence). The CDR3 has 13 amino acids. CDR3 bases: TGTGCCAGCAGCCAAGGACAGCAAGAGACCCAGTACTTC. It is translated as CASSQGQQETQYF.

The chain recombines TRBV5-1 with TRBJ1-4; no reliable D call. This CDR3 has 15 residues. Looked up from germline, CDR1 is SGHRS and CDR2 is YFSETQ. Trimming took 4 bases from V and 0 from J, leaving 10 bases between them. The CDR3 nucleotides are TGCGCCAGCAGCCCTCGTACTACAACTAATGAAAAACTGTTTTTT. This encodes CASSPRTTTNEKLFF.